Listed below are T cell receptor beta chains from one sample, sequenced in a study of T cells in Graves' hyperthyroidism and ophthalmopathy. Each CDR3 protein gets one entry after TCRdb re-called the multiplex PCR reads with MiXCR. The data hold roughly 710,000 distinct CDR3 sequences, with about 35% observed a single time. The sequenced material came from blood. The source is a woman aged 40 to 50 with Graves' hyperthyroidism. CDR3s include the opening cysteine and the closing phenylalanine or tryptophan. Fields, in order: J gene, clone size, D gene, V gene, CDR3 DNA, CDR3 protein. The D gene is left open where the match is weak. Clone size is stated in some rows and not others, as once, few, many or a class when expanded.

j_call: TRBJ2-5; clone_size: few; d_call: TRBD2; v_call: TRBV7-8; cdr3_nt: TGTGCCAGCAGCCAAGTCGGCGGGGGGGGTAAGGAGACCCAGTACTTC; cdr3_aa: CASSQVGGGGKETQYF
j_call: TRBJ1-1; clone_size: .; d_call: .; v_call: TRBV9; cdr3_nt: TGTGCGCAAACACAGGAGATGAGCACTGAAGCTTTCTTT; cdr3_aa: CAQTQEMSTEAFF
j_call: TRBJ1-5; clone_size: many; d_call: .; v_call: TRBV19; cdr3_nt: TGTGCCAGTAGTCTAAACGGACAGTCAAATCAGCCCCAGCATTTT; cdr3_aa: CASSLNGQSNQPQHF
j_call: TRBJ1-6; clone_size: many; d_call: TRBD1; v_call: TRBV10-3; cdr3_nt: TGTGCCATCAGGGGACAGATCAATTCACCCCTCCACTTT; cdr3_aa: CAIRGQINSPLHF
j_call: TRBJ1-5; clone_size: many; d_call: .; v_call: TRBV5-6; cdr3_nt: TGTGCCAGCAGCTTGCGGGTAGCTCAGCCCCAGCATTTT; cdr3_aa: CASSLRVAQPQHF
j_call: TRBJ2-5; clone_size: .; d_call: .; v_call: TRBV20-1; cdr3_nt: TGCAGTGCTAGAGATGGTGAGGGGTGGGGAGAGACCCAGTACTTC; cdr3_aa: CSARDGEGWGETQYF
j_call: TRBJ1-6; clone_size: .; d_call: .; v_call: TRBV12-3/TRBV12-4; cdr3_nt: TGTGCCAGCAGTCAGGGACGCGGGGCCCGGCGCAATTCACCCCTCCACTTT; cdr3_aa: CASSQGRGARRNSPLHF
j_call: TRBJ1-6; clone_size: many; d_call: .; v_call: TRBV20-1; cdr3_nt: TGCAGTGCTAGAGATATCTCTGATTCACCCCTCCACTTT; cdr3_aa: CSARDISDSPLHF
j_call: TRBJ1-3; clone_size: .; d_call: .; v_call: TRBV6-5; cdr3_nt: TGTGCCAGCAGGGGGGGATCAGATGGAAACACCATATATTTT; cdr3_aa: CASRGGSDGNTIYF
j_call: TRBJ1-1; clone_size: .; d_call: .; v_call: TRBV12-3/TRBV12-4; cdr3_nt: TGTGCCAGCAGTCGAGTCGGGGTCTGGGGGGACTCGAACACTGAAGCTTTCTTT; cdr3_aa: CASSRVGVWGDSNTEAFF
j_call: TRBJ1-1; clone_size: .; d_call: .; v_call: TRBV5-1; cdr3_nt: TGCGCCAGCAGCTTGGGGAGCTATTACACTGAAGCTTTCTTT; cdr3_aa: CASSLGSYYTEAFF
j_call: TRBJ1-2; clone_size: many; d_call: TRBD1; v_call: TRBV2; cdr3_nt: TGTGCCAGCAGTGAGAAGACAGGGGGCGGTGGCTACACCTTC; cdr3_aa: CASSEKTGGGGYTF
j_call: TRBJ1-5; clone_size: many; d_call: TRBD1; v_call: TRBV6-5; cdr3_nt: TGTGCCAGCAGCCGAGGACAGGGCAGTCAGCCCCAGCATTTT; cdr3_aa: CASSRGQGSQPQHF
j_call: TRBJ1-3; clone_size: .; d_call: .; v_call: TRBV2; cdr3_nt: TGTGCCAGCAGTGACCTGTCTCGCCCTGGAAACACCATATATTTT; cdr3_aa: CASSDLSRPGNTIYF
j_call: TRBJ1-4; clone_size: .; d_call: .; v_call: TRBV20-1; cdr3_nt: TGCAGTGCTAGATCGCTCGGGACAAGTAATGAAAAACTGTTTTTT; cdr3_aa: CSARSLGTSNEKLFF
j_call: TRBJ1-2; clone_size: many; d_call: .; v_call: TRBV7-9; cdr3_nt: TGTGCCAGCAGCTTAGGAACAGTCCTCTATGGCTACACCTTC; cdr3_aa: CASSLGTVLYGYTF
j_call: TRBJ1-2; clone_size: many; d_call: .; v_call: TRBV12-3/TRBV12-4; cdr3_nt: TGTGCCACCCTACGGGCGTCCAACTATGGCTACACCTTC; cdr3_aa: CATLRASNYGYTF
j_call: TRBJ2-2; clone_size: few; d_call: .; v_call: TRBV7-9; cdr3_nt: TGTGCCAGCACACTGGGTTACACAAACACCGGGGAGCTGTTTTTT; cdr3_aa: CASTLGYTNTGELFF
j_call: TRBJ2-7; clone_size: many; d_call: .; v_call: TRBV20-1; cdr3_nt: TGCAGTGCTAGACATAGCCCCACGGATTCCTACGAGCAGTACTTC; cdr3_aa: CSARHSPTDSYEQYF